Sequencing of this T cell receptor beta chain was carried out in a study of shared clonotypes between healthy human individuals (TCRdb year 2020). For context, the study as a whole: The cohort comprised two women and a few men aged 18 to 49 years. For each donor, three plates each were used for CD4 naive and CD4 memory, two plates were used for CD8 naive, and one plate was used for CD8 memory. The study deeply sequenced blood TCR repertoires of about five healthy adults to estimate repertoire size and the extent of clonotype sharing between individuals. To increase sequencing depth and limit assay-specific biases, different laboratories used diverse techniques to prepare libraries and sequence TCR repertoires. Leukapheresis yielded between about 0.8 and 8.9 billion PBMCs per donor.

The cysteine opens and the phenylalanine closes a CDR3 of 17 amino acids. The only DNA kept is the CDR3, 51 bases in frame from the first base. V is cut back by 5 bases and J by 6 bases, with 11 bases in the junction unmatched. In the germline V gene, CDR1 corresponds to SGHTA and CDR2 to FQGNSA. CD8 naive samples were CD45RO-negative cells positively selected for CCR7, giving a CD45RA+CCR7+ population that excluded TemRA cells. Donors were healthy HIV-negative adults with no recently reported acute infections or vaccinations. All donors were Caucasian adults living in Nashville, Tennessee, USA. Blood was collected by leukapheresis, and PBMCs were isolated by Ficoll-Histopaque density gradient centrifugation and then cryopreserved in liquid nitrogen vapor phase. Analytical flow cytometry was used to check the purity and quantity of each magnetically sorted T cell population. From each sorted fraction, genomic DNA was isolated and quantified by UV absorbance on a Nanodrop 2000c.

On this clone itself: Its antigen remains unidentified. Base qualities were left out, and no much larger clone turns up one base away.

Using the deep immunoSEQ assay, TCR CDR3 regions were amplified from genomic DNA by multiplex PCR. Genomic DNA extracted from each cell subset was distributed evenly over all wells of several immunoSEQ 96-well plates, and each plate served as one replicate. Each replicate PCR for sorted subsets received around 210 ng genomic DNA, equal to roughly 29,000 T cell genomes. Purified libraries were quantified with a Qubit 3.0 fluorometer, sized on a Bioanalyzer 2100, and re-quantified with the KAPA Library Quantification kit. Each immunoSEQ 96-well plate was sequenced on its own single-read 150-cycle Illumina NextSeq 550 flow cell. The source study handled its data this way. Because the immunoSEQ output held only junctional sequences and lacked quality scores, the filtering could not match the filtering applied to full-length reads. Sequences were annotated with PyIR, a Python wrapper for IgBLAST v1.9, using IMGT germline references to assign V/J genes and CDR3. Reads were filtered out if the reads had weak V/J assignments (E-value above 1e-6), no CDR3, stop codons, out-of-frame junctions, or ambiguous translated residues. V3J clonotypes were defined by identical inferred V gene, J gene, and CDR3 amino acid sequence. To compute the percentage overlap between repertoires, the number of shared unique clonotypes was divided by the size of the smaller repertoire. Three approaches were used to assess repertoire richness: RTK rarefaction, the Chao1 estimator, and Recon v2.1 estimates of unobserved clonotypes. OLGA was used to compute generation probabilities for all TCRbeta clonotypes that the gDNA method yielded from a handful of donors. As stored in TCRdb, this immuneACCESS dataset retains in-frame rearrangements with V and J assigned. A fraction of the clones does not appear; measured against another copy, unresolved V genes explain less than half of the discrepancy, and the remainder lacks a known reason. The V and J calls and the clone size are those of that table, but D and trimming were determined from the DNA. This sample holds hundreds of thousands of clones; roughly 95% were observed only once. The ten largest make up less than 0.13% of the sample.

General findings and caveats noted by the study authors: Higher generation probabilities were observed for clonotypes shared by all four sorted-subset donors than for non-shared clonotypes. Sharing across a handful of donors was observed for approximately 5% of naive CD4, under 4% of naive CD8, 2% to 2.5% of memory CD4, and about 0.4% of memory CD8 clonotypes. Sampling was restricted to blood, and TCR repertoires in tissue are likely to differ from TCR repertoires in blood. Because the study included only a small number of donors, the genetic and exposure-history diversity represented was limited. Pairwise subsampling led to the expectation that sequencing depth would affect the degree of clonotype sharing among donors. Larger estimated clonotype richness was generally found for naive subsets than for memory subsets. Even with the large sequencing depth, rarefaction of the sorted-subset datasets indicated that sequencing was incomplete.

This receptor was identified in a woman aged 30 to 39 in good health. The sequenced material came from naive CD8+ T cells sorted from blood. In light of the paper, this sample's cell subset or site label describes: CD45RA+CCR7+. The sequence joins TRBV7-2 to TRBJ2-3, with TRBD2 matching 13 junction bases. CDR3 region: CASSDDGTSGEQDTQYF. Here is the DNA: TGTGCCAGCAGCGACGACGGGACTAGCGGGGAGCAGGATACGCAGTATTTT.